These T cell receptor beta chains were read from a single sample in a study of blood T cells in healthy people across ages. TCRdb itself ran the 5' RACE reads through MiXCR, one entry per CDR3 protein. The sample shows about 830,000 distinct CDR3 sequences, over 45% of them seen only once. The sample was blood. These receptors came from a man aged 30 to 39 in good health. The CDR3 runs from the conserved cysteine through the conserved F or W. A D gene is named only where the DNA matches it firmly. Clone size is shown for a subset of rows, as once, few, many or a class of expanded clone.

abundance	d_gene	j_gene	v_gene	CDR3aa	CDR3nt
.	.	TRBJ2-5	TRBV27	CARSLWGPQETQYF	TGTGCCCGCAGTTTATGGGGTCCTCAAGAGACCCAGTACTTC
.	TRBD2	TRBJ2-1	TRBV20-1	CSANSGLAGYNEQFF	TGCAGTGCTAACTCCGGACTAGCGGGGTACAATGAGCAGTTCTTC
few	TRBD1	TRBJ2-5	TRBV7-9	CASSRPGQGTETQYF	TGTGCCAGCAGCCGACCGGGACAGGGAACGGAGACCCAGTACTTC
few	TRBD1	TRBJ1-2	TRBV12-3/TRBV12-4	CASSTPGQINYGYTF	TGTGCCAGCAGTACGCCGGGACAGATTAACTATGGCTACACCTTC
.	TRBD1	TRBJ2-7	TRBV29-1	CSVGPRDRGSHEQYF	TGCAGCGTCGGACCGAGGGACAGGGGGAGTCACGAGCAGTACTTC
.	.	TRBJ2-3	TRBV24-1	CATSEVATDTQYF	TGTGCCACCAGTGAGGTAGCGACAGATACGCAGTATTTT
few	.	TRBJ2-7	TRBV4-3	CASSQDGPGPDEQYF	TGCGCCAGCAGCCAAGATGGTCCAGGTCCGGACGAGCAGTACTTC
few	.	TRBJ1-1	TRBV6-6	CATANGVNTEAFF	TGTGCCACCGCCAACGGGGTGAACACTGAAGCTTTCTTT
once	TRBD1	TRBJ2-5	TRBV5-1	CASDEDGQGLETQYF	TGCGCCAGCGATGAAGACGGACAGGGGTTGGAGACCCAGTACTTC
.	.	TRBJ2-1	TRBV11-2	CASSRNDANGDGQFF	TGTGCCAGCAGCCGAAACGACGCGAACGGGGATGGGCAGTTCTTC
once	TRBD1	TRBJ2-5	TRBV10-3	CAISPQGQETQYF	TGTGCCATCAGCCCACAGGGGCAAGAGACCCAGTACTTC
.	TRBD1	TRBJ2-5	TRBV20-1	CSASDRGGEETQYF	TGCAGTGCATCCGACAGGGGAGGAGAGGAGACCCAGTACTTC
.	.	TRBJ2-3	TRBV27	CASSSRIIGSDTQYF	TGTGCCAGCAGTTCAAGGATTATTGGGTCAGATACGCAGTATTTT
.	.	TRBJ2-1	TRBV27	CASSPWGGGNYNEQFF	TGTGCCAGCAGCCCTTGGGGGGGCGGTAACTACAATGAGCAGTTCTTC
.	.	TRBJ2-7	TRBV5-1	CASSLDRSSNLPYEQYF	TGCGCCAGCAGCTTGGATAGATCGAGTAACTTGCCCTACGAGCAGTACTTC
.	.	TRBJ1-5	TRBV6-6	CASSYLSNQPQHF	TGTGCCAGCAGTTACCTCAGCAATCAGCCCCAGCATTTT
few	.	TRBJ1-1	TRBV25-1	CASTSGDTEAFF	TGTGCCAGCACGTCAGGCGACACTGAAGCTTTCTTT
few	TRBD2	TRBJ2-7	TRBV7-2	CASSLMPLGSGGPYF	TGTGCCAGCAGCTTAATGCCCCTCGGAAGCGGGGGCCCCTACTTC
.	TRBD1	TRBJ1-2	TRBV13	CASIRQGRSYTF	TGTGCCAGCATCCGACAGGGGAGGAGCTACACCTTC
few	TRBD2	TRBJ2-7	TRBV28	CASSPKTSGPTYEQYF	TGTGCCAGCAGTCCCAAGACTAGCGGGCCGACCTACGAGCAGTACTTC
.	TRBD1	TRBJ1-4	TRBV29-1	CSVDLTGGEKLFF	TGCAGCGTTGATCTTACAGGGGGTGAAAAACTGTTTTTT
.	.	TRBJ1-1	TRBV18	CASSPGAEAFF	TGTGCCAGCTCACCGGGGGCAGAAGCTTTCTTT
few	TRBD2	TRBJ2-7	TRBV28	CASSIPSSGTYEQYF	TGTGCCAGCAGTATTCCTTCTAGCGGGACCTACGAGCAGTACTTC
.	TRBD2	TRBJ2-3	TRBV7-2	CASSKNSGGRTDTQYF	TGTGCCAGCAGCAAGAACTCGGGAGGACGGACAGATACGCAGTATTTT
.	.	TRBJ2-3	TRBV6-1	CASSVGGSLPDTQYF	TGTGCCAGCAGTGTTGGTGGGTCCCTCCCAGATACGCAGTATTTT
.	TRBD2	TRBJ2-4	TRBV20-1	CSALLAGTGEQYF	TGCAGTGCTCTTCTAGCGGGGACTGGGGAGCAGTACTTC
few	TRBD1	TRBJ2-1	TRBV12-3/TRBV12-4	CASSHGTADEQFF	TGTGCCAGCAGTCACGGGACAGCAGATGAGCAGTTCTTC
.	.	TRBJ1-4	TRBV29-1	CSVAAGEDNEKLFF	TGCAGCGTTGCAGCGGGGGAGGATAATGAAAAACTGTTTTTT
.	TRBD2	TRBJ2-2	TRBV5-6	CASSLRAVAGVNTGELFF	TGTGCCAGCAGCCTGCGGGCGGTAGCGGGAGTGAACACCGGGGAGCTGTTTTTT
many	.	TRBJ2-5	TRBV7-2	CASSLTREETQYF	TGTGCCAGCAGTTTAACCAGGGAAGAGACCCAGTACTTC
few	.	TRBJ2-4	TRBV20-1	CSAKGVIGQYF	TGCAGTGCTAAAGGGGTGATCGGGCAGTACTTC
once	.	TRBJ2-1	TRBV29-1	CSVDYPNEQFF	TGCAGCGTTGATTATCCGAATGAGCAGTTCTTC
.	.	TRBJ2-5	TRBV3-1	CASSQMETQYF	TGTGCCAGCAGCCAAATGGAGACCCAGTACTTC
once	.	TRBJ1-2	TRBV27	CASSLRWDGDGYTF	TGTGCCAGCAGTTTACGATGGGATGGCGATGGCTACACCTTC
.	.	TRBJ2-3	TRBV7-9	CASSNGERSHTDTQYF	TGTGCCAGCAGTAATGGCGAGCGGTCTCACACAGATACGCAGTATTTT
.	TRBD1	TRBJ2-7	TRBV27	CASKPGTGSGEQYF	TGTGCCAGCAAGCCCGGGACAGGGTCAGGCGAGCAGTACTTC
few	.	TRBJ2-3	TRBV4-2	CASSWGKATDTQYF	TGTGCCAGCAGCTGGGGAAAAGCCACAGATACGCAGTATTTT
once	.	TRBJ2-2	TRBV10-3	CAIQRRAGNSTLNTGELFF	TGTGCCATTCAAAGGCGGGCAGGCAATTCAACCCTGAACACCGGGGAGCTGTTTTTT
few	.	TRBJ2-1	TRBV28	CASKEGSEQFF	TGTGCCAGCAAAGAGGGGAGCGAGCAGTTCTTC
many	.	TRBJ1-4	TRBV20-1	CSASNRRLSYEKLFF	TGCAGTGCTAGCAACCGACGCCTATCATATGAAAAACTGTTTTTT